These 3 T cell receptor beta chains were all obtained from the same sample, sequenced in a study of T-cell memory formation after mild COVID-19. TCRdb called the 5' RACE reads again in MiXCR, with one record for every CDR3 protein. Among 200,000 to 300,000 distinct CDR3 sequences listed, over 8.5% were seen once. The sequencing sample was made of PBMCs or a T cell subset sorted from them (not recorded which). The source of these receptors is a young man who had mild COVID-19 (a few samples of this study predate the infection). Cell type and time point are not known.

This chain links TRBV7-3 with TRBJ2-2; no definite D call. Germline V gene sequence: CDR1 SGHTA, CDR2 FQGTGA. Trimming stripped 4 bases from V and 4 bases from J, with 4 bases between. The CDR3 consists of 12 residues. The CDR3 bases are TGTGCCAGCAGCTCCGTCACCGGGGAGCTGTTTTTT. It translates to CASSSVTGELFF.

This sequence joins TRBV5-8 and TRBJ2-6; D not certain. Trimming removed 3 bases at V and 0 bases at J, with 10 bases between. This CDR3 spans 16 amino acids. Germline V lookup: CDR1 SGHTS, CDR2 YDEGEE. In nucleotides, the CDR3 is TGTGCCAGCAGCTGGGCAGGCCTCTCTGGGGCCAACGTCCTGACTTTC. Encoded protein: CASSWAGLSGANVLTF.

The chain joins TRBV7-9 to TRBJ1-6; 8 bases fit TRBD1. The CDR3 totals 16 residues. V shed 1 base, J shed 8 bases, and the junction held 7 bases outside the gene matches. Germline-derived CDR1 and CDR2 are SEHNR and FQNEAQ (reference sequence). This chain's CDR3 is CASSLVGETGDSPLHF. The CDR3 DNA sequence: TGTGCCAGCAGCTTAGTGGGAGAGACAGGGGATTCACCCCTCCACTTT.